Here is one TCR beta chain with its context. Its cognate antigen is unknown. This record comes from a study of beta chain features in type 1 diabetes. Findings and limits, study-wide: In every one of the four CD4+ subsets, TCRB CDR3s were moderately but significantly shorter in Type 1 diabetes patients. Compared to healthy donors, patients appeared to have naive, central memory and Treg TCRB repertoires that were more alike.

Germline-derived CDR1 and CDR2 are GTSNPN and SVGIG (reference sequence). The CDR3 extends over 13 amino acids. Trimming removed 8 bases from V and 0 bases from J, with 13 bases in between. What was sequenced were expressed TCRB transcripts, since all of the isolated RNA had been reverse transcribed. The data were produced by immunoSEQ multiplex PCR, yet TCRdb's version contains in-frame clones alone and is incomplete. The profile shows 140,000 to 150,000 clones, under 60% of them singletons. The sequence came from a man between 18 and 29 years old in good health. The sample was Tregs from blood. V is TRBV30 and J is TRBJ1-2; D is possibly TRBD1 (5 bases). The CDR3 loop reads CAGLQGANYGYTF. For the CDR3, the DNA is TGTGCCGGCCTGCAGGGTGCTAACTATGGCTACACCTTC. Full variable domain (rest looked up from reference TRBV30 and TRBJ1-2): SQTIHQWPATLVQPVGSPLSLECTVEGTSNPNLYWYRQAAGRGLQLLFYSVGIGQISSEVPQNLSASRPQDRQFILSSKKLLLSDSGFYLCAGLQGANYGYTFGSGTRLTVV.